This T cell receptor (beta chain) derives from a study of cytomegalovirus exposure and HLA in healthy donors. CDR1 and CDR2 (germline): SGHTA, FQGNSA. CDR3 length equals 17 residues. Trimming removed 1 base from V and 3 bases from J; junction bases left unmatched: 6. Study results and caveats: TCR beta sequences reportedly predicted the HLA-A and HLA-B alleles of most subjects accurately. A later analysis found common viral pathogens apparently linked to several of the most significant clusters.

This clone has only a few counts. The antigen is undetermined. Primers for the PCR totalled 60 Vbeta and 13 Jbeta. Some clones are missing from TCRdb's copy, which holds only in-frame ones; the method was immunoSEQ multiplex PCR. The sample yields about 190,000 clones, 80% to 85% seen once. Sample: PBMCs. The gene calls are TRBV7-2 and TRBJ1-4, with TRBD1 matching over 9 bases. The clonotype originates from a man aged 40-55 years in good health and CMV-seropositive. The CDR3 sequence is CASSLEGQGSPNEKLFF. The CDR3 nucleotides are TGTGCCAGCAGCTTAGAGGGACAGGGCTCTCCTAATGAAAAACTGTTTTTT. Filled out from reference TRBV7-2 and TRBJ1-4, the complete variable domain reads GAGVSQSPSNKVTEKGKDVELRCDPISGHTALYWYRQSLGQGLEFLIYFQGNSAPDKSGLPSDRFSAERTGGSVSTLTIQRTQQEDSAVYLCASSLEGQGSPNEKLFFGSGTQLSVL.